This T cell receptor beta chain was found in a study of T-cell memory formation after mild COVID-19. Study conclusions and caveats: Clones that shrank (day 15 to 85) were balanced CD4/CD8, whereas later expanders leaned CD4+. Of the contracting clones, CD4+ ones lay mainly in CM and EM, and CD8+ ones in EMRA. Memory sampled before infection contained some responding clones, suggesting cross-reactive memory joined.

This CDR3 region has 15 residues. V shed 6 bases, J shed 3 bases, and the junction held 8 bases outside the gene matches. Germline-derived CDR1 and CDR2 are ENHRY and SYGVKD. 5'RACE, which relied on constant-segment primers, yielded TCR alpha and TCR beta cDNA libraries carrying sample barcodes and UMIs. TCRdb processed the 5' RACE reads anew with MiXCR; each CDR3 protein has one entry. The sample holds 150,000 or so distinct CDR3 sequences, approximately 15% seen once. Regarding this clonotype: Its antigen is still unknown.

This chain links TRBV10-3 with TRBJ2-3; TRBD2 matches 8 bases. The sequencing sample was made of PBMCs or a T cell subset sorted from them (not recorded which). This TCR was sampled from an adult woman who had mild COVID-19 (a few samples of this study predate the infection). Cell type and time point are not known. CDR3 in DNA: TGTGCCATCAGCGCCGGACTAGCTGTGACAGATACGCAGTATTTT. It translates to CAISAGLAVTDTQYF.